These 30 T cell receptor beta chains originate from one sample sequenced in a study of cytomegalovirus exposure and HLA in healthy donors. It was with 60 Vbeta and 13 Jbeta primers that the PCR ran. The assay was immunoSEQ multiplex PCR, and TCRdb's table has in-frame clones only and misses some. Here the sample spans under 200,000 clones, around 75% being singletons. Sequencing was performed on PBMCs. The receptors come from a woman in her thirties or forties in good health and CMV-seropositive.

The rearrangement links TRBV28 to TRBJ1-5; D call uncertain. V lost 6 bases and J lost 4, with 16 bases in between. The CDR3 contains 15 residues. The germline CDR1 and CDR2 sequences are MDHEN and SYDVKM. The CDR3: CASRPTRRDNQPQHF. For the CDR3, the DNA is TGTGCCAGCAGACCCACGCGGAGGGATAATCAGCCCCAGCATTTT.

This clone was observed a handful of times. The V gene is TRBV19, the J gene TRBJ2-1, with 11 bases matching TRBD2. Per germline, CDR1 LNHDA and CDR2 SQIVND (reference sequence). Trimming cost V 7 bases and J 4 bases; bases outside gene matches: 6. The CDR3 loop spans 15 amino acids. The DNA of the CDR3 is TGTGCCAGTACCCCGACTAGCGGGGTGTACAATGAGCAGTTCTTC. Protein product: CASTPTSGVYNEQFF. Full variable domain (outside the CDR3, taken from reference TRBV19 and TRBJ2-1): DGGITQSPKYLFRKEGQNVTLSCEQNLNHDAMYWYRQDPGQGLRLIYYSQIVNDFQKGDIAEGYSVSREKKESFPLTVTSAQKNPTAFYLCASTPTSGVYNEQFFGPGTRLTVL.

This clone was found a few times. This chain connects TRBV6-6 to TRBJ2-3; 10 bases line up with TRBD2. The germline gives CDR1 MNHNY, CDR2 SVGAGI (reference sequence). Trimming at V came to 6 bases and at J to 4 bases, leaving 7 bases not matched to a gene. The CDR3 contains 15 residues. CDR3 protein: CASRTSGISADTQYF. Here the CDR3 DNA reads TGTGCCAGCAGAACTAGCGGGATAAGCGCAGATACGCAGTATTTT.

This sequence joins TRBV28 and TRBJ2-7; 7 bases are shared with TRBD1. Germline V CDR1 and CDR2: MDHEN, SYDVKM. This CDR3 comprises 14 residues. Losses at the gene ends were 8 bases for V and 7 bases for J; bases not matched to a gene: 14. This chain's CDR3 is CASSLPRQGGEQYF. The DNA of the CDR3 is TGTGCCAGCTCCCTGCCCCGACAGGGTGGAGAGCAGTACTTC.

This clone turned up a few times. This chain's CDR3 is CASSVLINTGELFF. The CDR3 nucleotides are TGTGCCAGCAGTGTACTTATAAACACCGGGGAGCTGTTTTTT. The V and J genes are TRBV2 and TRBJ2-2; D call uncertain. V shed 4 bases and J shed 2 bases, with 8 bases lying between them. Germline-derived CDR1 and CDR2 are SNHLY and FYNNEI. CDR3 length: 14 residues. Combining the CDR3 with reference TRBV2 and TRBJ2-2 gives the whole variable domain EPEVTQTPSHQVTQMGQEVILRCVPISNHLYFYWYRQILGQKVEFLVSFYNNEISEKSEIFDDQFSVERPDGSNFTLKIRSTKLEDSAMYFCASSVLINTGELFFGEGSRLTVL.

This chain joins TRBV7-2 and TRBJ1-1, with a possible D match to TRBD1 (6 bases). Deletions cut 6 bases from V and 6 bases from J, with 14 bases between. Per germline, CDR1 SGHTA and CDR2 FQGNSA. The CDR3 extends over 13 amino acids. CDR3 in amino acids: CASSYLGGPEAFF. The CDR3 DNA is TGTGCCAGCAGTTACCTGGGGGGGCCTGAAGCTTTCTTT.

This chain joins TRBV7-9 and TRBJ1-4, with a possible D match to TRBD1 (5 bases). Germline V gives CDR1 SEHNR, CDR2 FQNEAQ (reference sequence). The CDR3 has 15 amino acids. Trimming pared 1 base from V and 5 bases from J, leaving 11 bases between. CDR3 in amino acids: CASSLVAAGNEKLFF. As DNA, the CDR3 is TGTGCCAGCAGCTTAGTTGCGGCAGGGAATGAAAAACTGTTTTTT.

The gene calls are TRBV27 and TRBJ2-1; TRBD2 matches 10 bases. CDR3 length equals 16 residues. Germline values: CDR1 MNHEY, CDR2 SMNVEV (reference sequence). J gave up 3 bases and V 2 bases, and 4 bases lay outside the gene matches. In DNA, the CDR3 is TGTGCCAGCAGTTTAACCAGCGGGAGGGTCTACAATGAGCAGTTCTTC. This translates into CASSLTSGRVYNEQFF.

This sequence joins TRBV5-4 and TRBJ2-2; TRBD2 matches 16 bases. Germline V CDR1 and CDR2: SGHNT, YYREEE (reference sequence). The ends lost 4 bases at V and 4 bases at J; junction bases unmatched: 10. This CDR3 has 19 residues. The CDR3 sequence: CASSPPGLAGGPGTGELFF. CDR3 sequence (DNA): TGTGCCAGCAGCCCTCCGGGACTAGCGGGAGGGCCGGGCACCGGGGAGCTGTTTTTT.

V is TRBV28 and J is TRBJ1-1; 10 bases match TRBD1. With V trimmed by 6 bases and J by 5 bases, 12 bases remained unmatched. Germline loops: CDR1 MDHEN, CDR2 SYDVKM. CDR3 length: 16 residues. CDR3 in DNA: TGTGCCAGCAGCATCCCCGTGACAGGGGGCGGAACTGAAGCTTTCTTT. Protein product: CASSIPVTGGGTEAFF.

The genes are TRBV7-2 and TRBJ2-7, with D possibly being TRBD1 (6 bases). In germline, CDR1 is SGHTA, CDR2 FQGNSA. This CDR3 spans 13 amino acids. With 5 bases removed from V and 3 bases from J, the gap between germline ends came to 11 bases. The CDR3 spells CASSDGQFYEQYF. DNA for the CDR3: TGTGCCAGCAGCGATGGACAGTTCTACGAGCAGTACTTC. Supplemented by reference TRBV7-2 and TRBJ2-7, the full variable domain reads GAGVSQSPSNKVTEKGKDVELRCDPISGHTALYWYRQSLGQGLEFLIYFQGNSAPDKSGLPSDRFSAERTGGSVSTLTIQRTQQEDSAVYLCASSDGQFYEQYFGPGTRLTVT.

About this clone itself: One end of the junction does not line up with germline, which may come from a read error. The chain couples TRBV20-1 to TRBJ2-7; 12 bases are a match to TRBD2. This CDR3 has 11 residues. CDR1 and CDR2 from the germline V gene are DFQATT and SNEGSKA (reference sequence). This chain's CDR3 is CSAKTSGRRRF. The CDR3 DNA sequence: TGCAGTGCCAAGACTAGCGGGAGAAGGCGGTTC.

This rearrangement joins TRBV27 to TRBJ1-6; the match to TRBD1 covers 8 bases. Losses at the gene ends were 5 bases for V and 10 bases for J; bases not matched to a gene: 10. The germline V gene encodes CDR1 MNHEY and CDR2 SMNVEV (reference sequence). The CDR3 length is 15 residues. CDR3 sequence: CASSPPGQGTSPLHF. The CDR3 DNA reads TGTGCCAGCAGTCCCCCTGGACAGGGTACCTCACCCCTCCACTTT.

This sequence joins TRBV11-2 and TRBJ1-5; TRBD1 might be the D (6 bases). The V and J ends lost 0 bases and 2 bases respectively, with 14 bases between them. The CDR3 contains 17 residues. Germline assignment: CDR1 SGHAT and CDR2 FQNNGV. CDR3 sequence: CASSLDRSRGGNQPQHF. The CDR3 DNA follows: TGTGCCAGCAGCTTAGATCGAAGCAGGGGCGGCAATCAGCCCCAGCATTTT.

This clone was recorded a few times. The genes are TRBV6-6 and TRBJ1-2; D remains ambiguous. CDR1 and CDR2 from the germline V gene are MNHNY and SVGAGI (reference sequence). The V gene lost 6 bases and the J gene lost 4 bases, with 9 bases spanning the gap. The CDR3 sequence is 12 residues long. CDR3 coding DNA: TGTGCCAGCAGCCAAACTTTCTATGGCTACACCTTC. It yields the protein CASSQTFYGYTF.

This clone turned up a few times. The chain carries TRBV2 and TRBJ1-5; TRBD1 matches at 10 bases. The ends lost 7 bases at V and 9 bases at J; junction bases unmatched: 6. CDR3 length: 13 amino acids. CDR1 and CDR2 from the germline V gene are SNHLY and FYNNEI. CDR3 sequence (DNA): TGTGCCAGCATCCGGACAGGGGGATTGCCCCAGCATTTT. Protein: CASIRTGGLPQHF.

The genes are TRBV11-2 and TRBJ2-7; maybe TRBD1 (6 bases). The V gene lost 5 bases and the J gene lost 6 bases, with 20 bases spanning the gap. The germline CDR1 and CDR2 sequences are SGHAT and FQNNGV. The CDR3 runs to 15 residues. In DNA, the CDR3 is TGTGCCAGCAGCATCGCTTTCCAGGGGCAAGGCGAGCAGTACTTC. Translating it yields CASSIAFQGQGEQYF.

The CDR3 DNA follows: TGTGCCAGCAGTCCCGGTCTGTTAGCGGGAGGGCCGCCCGGTGAGCAGTTCTTC. It codes for CASSPGLLAGGPPGEQFF. The chain joins TRBV28 to TRBJ2-1, with 11 bases matching TRBD2. J gave up 9 bases and V 5 bases, and 18 bases lay outside the gene matches. Germline assignment: CDR1 MDHEN and CDR2 SYDVKM. There are 18 residues in the CDR3.

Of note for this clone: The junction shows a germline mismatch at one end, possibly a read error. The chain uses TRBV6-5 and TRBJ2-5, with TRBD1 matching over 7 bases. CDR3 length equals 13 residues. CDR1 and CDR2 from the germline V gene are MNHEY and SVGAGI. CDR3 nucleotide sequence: TGTGCCAGCAGGAAGACAGGGCAAGGGACCCAGTACTTC. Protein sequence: CASRKTGQGTQYF.

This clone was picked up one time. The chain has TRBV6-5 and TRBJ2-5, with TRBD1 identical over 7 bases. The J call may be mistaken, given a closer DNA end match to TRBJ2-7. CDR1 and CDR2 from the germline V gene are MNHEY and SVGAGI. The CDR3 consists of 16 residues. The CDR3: CASSYELGTARYEQYF. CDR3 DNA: TGTGCCAGCAGTTACGAGTTAGGGACAGCGCGCTACGAGCAGTACTTC.

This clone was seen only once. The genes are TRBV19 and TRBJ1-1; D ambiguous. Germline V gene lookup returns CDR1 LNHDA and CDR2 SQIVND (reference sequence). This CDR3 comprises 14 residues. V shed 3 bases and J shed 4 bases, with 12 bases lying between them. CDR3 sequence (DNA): TGTGCCAGTAGTATCAGGCCAGGTTCCACTGAAGCTTTCTTT. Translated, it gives CASSIRPGSTEAFF. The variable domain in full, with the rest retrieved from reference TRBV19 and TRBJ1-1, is DGGITQSPKYLFRKEGQNVTLSCEQNLNHDAMYWYRQDPGQGLRLIYYSQIVNDFQKGDIAEGYSVSREKKESFPLTVTSAQKNPTAFYLCASSIRPGSTEAFFGQGTRLTVV.

The CDR3 here is CASSYSDSATGELFF. The CDR3 DNA reads as TGTGCCAGCAGTTATTCGGACTCCGCCACCGGGGAGCTGTTTTTT. J is TRBJ2-2 and V is TRBV6-5; a possible D gene is TRBD2 (5 bases). The CDR3 loop spans 15 amino acids. Per the germline V gene, CDR1 is MNHEY and CDR2 is SVGAGI. V was shortened by 3 bases and J by 4 bases, with 12 bases between the two germline ends.

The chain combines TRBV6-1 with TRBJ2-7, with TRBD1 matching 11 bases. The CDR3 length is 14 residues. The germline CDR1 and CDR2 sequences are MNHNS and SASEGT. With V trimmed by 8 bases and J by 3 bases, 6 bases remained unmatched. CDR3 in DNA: TGTGCCAGCTTCGGACAGGGGGCTTACTACGAGCAGTACTTC. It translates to CASFGQGAYYEQYF.

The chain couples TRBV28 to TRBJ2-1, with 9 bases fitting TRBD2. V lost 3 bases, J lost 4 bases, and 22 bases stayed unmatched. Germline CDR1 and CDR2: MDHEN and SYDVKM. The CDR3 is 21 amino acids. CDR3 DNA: TGTGCCAGCAGTTTTTTTGTTCAGGGACCCGGGACTAGCAATTCTTACAATGAGCAGTTCTTC. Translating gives CASSFFVQGPGTSNSYNEQFF.

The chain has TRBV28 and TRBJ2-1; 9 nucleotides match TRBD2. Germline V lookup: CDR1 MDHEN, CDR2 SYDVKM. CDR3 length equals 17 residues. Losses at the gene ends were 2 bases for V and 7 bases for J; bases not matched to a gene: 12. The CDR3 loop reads CASSLAGGRADGNEQFF. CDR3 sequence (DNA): TGTGCCAGCAGTTTAGCTGGCGGGAGGGCCGATGGAAATGAGCAGTTCTTC.

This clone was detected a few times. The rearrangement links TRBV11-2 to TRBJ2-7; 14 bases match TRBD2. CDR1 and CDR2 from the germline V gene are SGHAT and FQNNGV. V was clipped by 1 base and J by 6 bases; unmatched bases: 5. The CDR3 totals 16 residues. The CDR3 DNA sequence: TGTGCCAGCAGCTTAGGACTAGCGGGAGGGTTCGTCGAGCAGTACTTC. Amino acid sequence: CASSLGLAGGFVEQYF. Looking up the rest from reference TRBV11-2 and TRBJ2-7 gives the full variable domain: EAGVAQSPRYKIIEKRQSVAFWCNPISGHATLYWYQQILGQGPKLLIQFQNNGVVDDSQLPKDRFSAERLKGVDSTLKIQPAKLEDSAVYLCASSLGLAGGFVEQYFGPGTRLTVT.

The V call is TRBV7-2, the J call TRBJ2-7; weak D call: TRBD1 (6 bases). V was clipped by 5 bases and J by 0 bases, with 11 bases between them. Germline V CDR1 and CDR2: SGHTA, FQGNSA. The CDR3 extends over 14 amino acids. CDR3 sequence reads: CASSGDRYSYEQYF. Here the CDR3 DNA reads TGTGCCAGCAGCGGAGACAGGTACTCCTACGAGCAGTACTTC.

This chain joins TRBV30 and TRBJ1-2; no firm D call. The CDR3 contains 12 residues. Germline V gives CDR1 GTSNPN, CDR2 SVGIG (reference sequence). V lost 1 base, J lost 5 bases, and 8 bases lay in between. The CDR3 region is CAWSARLYGYTF. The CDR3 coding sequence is TGTGCCTGGAGTGCCCGCCTATATGGCTACACCTTC.

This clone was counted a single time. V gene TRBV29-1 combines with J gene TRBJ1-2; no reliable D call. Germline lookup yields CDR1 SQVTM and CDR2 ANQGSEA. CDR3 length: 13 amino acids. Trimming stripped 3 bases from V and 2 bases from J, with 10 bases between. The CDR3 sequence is CSVDTGGNYGYTF. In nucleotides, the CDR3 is TGCAGCGTTGATACCGGCGGGAACTATGGCTACACCTTC.

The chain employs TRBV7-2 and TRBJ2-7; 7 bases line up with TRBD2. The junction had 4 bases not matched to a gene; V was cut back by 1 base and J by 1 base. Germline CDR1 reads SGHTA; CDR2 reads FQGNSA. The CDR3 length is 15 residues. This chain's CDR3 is CASSLEPGGSYEQYF. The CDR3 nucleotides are TGTGCCAGCAGCTTAGAACCGGGAGGATCCTACGAGCAGTACTTC.